These 17 T cell receptor beta chains share one sample of origin, sequenced in a study of blood T cells in healthy people across ages. It was with a sample-barcoded 5' primer and a J-beta primer mix that a second PCR of about 6 to 11 cycles was run. TCRdb re-analysed the 5' RACE reads in MiXCR, keeping a single row per CDR3 protein. The sample shows about 630,000 distinct CDR3 sequences, under 25% of them seen only once. The sequenced material came from blood. Receptor source: an older man in good health.

Many counts were recorded for this clonotype. The chain combines TRBV6-5 with TRBJ1-2; TRBD1 aligns across 7 bases. The CDR3 loop spans 12 amino acids. Looked up from germline, CDR1 is MNHEY and CDR2 is SVGAGI. V gave up 5 bases and J gave up 10 bases; unmatched junction bases: 7. CDR3 DNA: TGTGCCAGCAGTACCCGACAGGGCCTCTACACCTTC. Amino acids: CASSTRQGLYTF.

The rearrangement joins TRBV24-1 to TRBJ2-5, with 11 bases aligning to TRBD2. Per germline, CDR1 KGHDR and CDR2 SFDVKD. V trimming: 4 bases; J trimming: 5 bases; junction bases outside the gene matches: 14. The CDR3 covers 18 residues. The CDR3 DNA is TGTGCCACCAGTGACCCCGGGACTAGCGGCGAGCAGTGGGAGACCCAGTACTTC. Translation gives CATSDPGTSGEQWETQYF.

This clonotype appeared a few times. V and J are TRBV2 and TRBJ2-6, with D possibly called TRBD1 or TRBD2 (5 bases each). The germline V and J ends were trimmed by 6 bases and 8 bases, with 17 bases remaining between them. The germline CDR1 and CDR2 sequences are SNHLY and FYNNEI. The CDR3 consists of 15 residues. CDR3: CASSPGDPGTNVLTF. CDR3 bases: TGTGCCAGCAGCCCCGGGGACCCTGGAACCAACGTCCTGACTTTC.

This clonotype turned up a few times. The gene calls are TRBV12-3 or TRBV12-4 and TRBJ1-5, with 10 positions matching TRBD1. Trimming took 6 bases from V and 4 from J; bases not matched to a gene: 9. The CDR3 runs to 16 residues. As DNA, the CDR3 is TGTGCCAGCAGCGTAGGGGAGGGACAGGGGAATCAGCCCCAGCATTTT. Amino acid sequence: CASSVGEGQGNQPQHF.

This clonotype was counted only a few times. This sequence joins TRBV4-1 and TRBJ2-7; D ambiguous. V was cut by 0 bases and J by 4 bases, with 22 bases left in between. Germline assignment: CDR1 MGHRA and CDR2 YSYEKL. This CDR3 region has 18 residues. The DNA for the CDR3 is TGCGCCAGCAGCCAAGACGGGCTAGGATTCCCCCGGAATTACGAGCAGTACTTC. It yields the protein CASSQDGLGFPRNYEQYF.

The gene calls are TRBV27 and TRBJ2-5, with D maybe TRBD2 (6 bases). The J call may be incorrect, as the DNA end agrees better with TRBJ2-7. The length of the CDR3 is 14 residues. The V gene's germline CDR1 is MNHEY and CDR2 SMNVEV (reference sequence). The CDR3 here is CASSRLSGAGEQYF. The CDR3 DNA reads TGTGCCAGCAGCCGGCTATCGGGAGCGGGCGAGCAGTACTTC.

In its sample, this clonotype was seen a few times. The chain is built from TRBV4-1 and TRBJ2-1; no reliable D call. There are 14 residues in the CDR3. V was trimmed by 0 bases and J by 2 bases, leaving 5 bases between them. Germline V gives CDR1 MGHRA, CDR2 YSYEKL. The CDR3 region is CASSQDPAYNEQFF. For the CDR3, the DNA is TGCGCCAGCAGCCAAGATCCAGCCTACAATGAGCAGTTCTTC.

The chain recombines TRBV7-2 with TRBJ2-5; possibly TRBD1 for D (5 bases). The DNA matches TRBJ2-1 better at its end, which makes the J call doubtful. The CDR3 is 18 residues long. CDR1 is SGHTA, CDR2 FQGNSA, per germline. The CDR3 coding sequence is TGTGCCAGCAGTCAGGGCCCGCCGGCAGGGTCCCTTCTTAATGAGCAGTTCTTC. Residues: CASSQGPPAGSLLNEQFF.

This sequence joins TRBV10-3 and TRBJ2-5; 7 bases are a match to TRBD2. The J call may be mistaken, given a closer DNA end match to TRBJ2-1. The CDR3 runs to 13 residues. Germline loops: CDR1 ENHRY, CDR2 SYGVKD. CDR3 nucleotide sequence: TGTGCCATCAAGGGCGGGAGCAGGGATGAGCAGTTCTTC. Translating it yields CAIKGGSRDEQFF.

The chain links TRBV6-5 to TRBJ2-1, with 11 bases that match TRBD1. The CDR3 spans 14 residues. V lost 7 bases to trimming and J lost 8 bases; unmatched junction nucleotides: 7. CDR1 is MNHEY, CDR2 SVGAGI, per germline. The CDR3 loop is CASKPGQGVYEQFF. In nucleotides, the CDR3 is TGTGCCAGCAAACCGGGACAGGGGGTCTATGAGCAGTTCTTC.

This clonotype was observed a handful of times. The chain has TRBV29-1 and TRBJ2-3, with D hard to call. CDR1 is SQVTM and CDR2 is ANQGSEA in the germline V gene. Trimming removed 2 bases at V and 4 bases at J, with 7 bases between. The length of the CDR3 is 12 residues. The CDR3 DNA is TGCAGCGTTGAACGCAGAGCAGATACGCAGTATTTT. This translates into CSVERRADTQYF.

The J gene is TRBJ2-3, the V gene TRBV20-1, with D maybe TRBD1 (5 bases). The CDR3 extends over 16 amino acids. The germline gives CDR1 DFQATT, CDR2 SNEGSKA (reference sequence). V lost 3 bases and J 4 bases, leaving 20 bases between the germline ends. CDR3 protein: CSASSDSLGWADTQYF. The CDR3 DNA reads as TGCAGTGCTAGTAGTGACAGCCTAGGATGGGCAGATACGCAGTATTTT.

For this clonotype: Relative to the germline gene, one junction end is altered; a read error may explain this. The rearrangement uses TRBV11-2 and TRBJ2-7; maybe TRBD1 (6 bases). The CDR3 loop spans 13 amino acids. Germline-derived CDR1 and CDR2 are SGHAT and FQNNGV. The CDR3 nucleotides read TGTGCCAGCAGGGGGACATTAGGCTACGAGCAGTGCTTC. It yields the protein CASRGTLGYEQCF.

The chain links TRBV7-9 to TRBJ2-7; tentatively, D is TRBD1 (6 bases). The CDR3 spans 14 residues. Trimming took 3 bases from V and 7 from J, leaving 16 bases between them. Germline CDR1 and CDR2: SEHNR and FQNEAQ (reference sequence). CDR3 sequence reads: CASSFTQGSGEQYF. In nucleotides, the CDR3 is TGTGCCAGCAGCTTTACGCAGGGGTCGGGGGAGCAGTACTTC.

V gene TRBV11-1 combines with J gene TRBJ2-5; TRBD1 matches at 9 bases. V gave up 5 bases and J gave up 5 bases; unmatched junction bases: 12. In germline, CDR1 is SGHAT, CDR2 FQDESV (reference sequence). The CDR3 totals 16 residues. As DNA, the CDR3 is TGTGCCAGCAGCCTAACGACAGGGGGTGGGCTGGAGACCCAGTACTTC. Protein product: CASSLTTGGGLETQYF.

This clonotype was seen more than once but under ten times. The chain is built from TRBV20-1 and TRBJ2-5; D is perhaps TRBD1 (5 bases). This CDR3 region has 13 residues. Germline loops: CDR1 DFQATT, CDR2 SNEGSKA (reference sequence). Between the trimmed V and J ends, which lost 4 bases and 2 bases, there was a span of 11 bases. CDR3 amino acids: CSANGHSQETQYF. Here the CDR3 DNA reads TGCAGTGCTAACGGACATTCACAAGAGACCCAGTACTTC.

This clonotype turned up a few times. An end of the junction does not agree with germline; a read error may underlie this. This sequence joins TRBV6-6 and TRBJ1-5; 7 bases match TRBD1. Per germline, CDR1 MNHNY and CDR2 SVGAGI (reference sequence). The CDR3 extends over 15 amino acids. The CDR3 region has the DNA TGTGCCGGAGGGGAGGGGGCTTTTAGCGATCAGCCCCAGCATTTT. Its translation: CAGGEGAFSDQPQHF.